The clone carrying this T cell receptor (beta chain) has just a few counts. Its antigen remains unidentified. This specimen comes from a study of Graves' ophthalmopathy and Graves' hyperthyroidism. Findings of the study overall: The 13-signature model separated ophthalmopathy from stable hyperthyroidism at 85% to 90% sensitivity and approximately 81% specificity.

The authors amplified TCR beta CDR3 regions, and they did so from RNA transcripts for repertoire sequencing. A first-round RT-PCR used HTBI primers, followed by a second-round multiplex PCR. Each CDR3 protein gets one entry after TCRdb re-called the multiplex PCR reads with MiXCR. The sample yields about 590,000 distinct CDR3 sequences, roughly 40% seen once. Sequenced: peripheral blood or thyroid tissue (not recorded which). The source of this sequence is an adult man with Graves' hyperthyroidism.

The CDR3 region has the DNA TGTGCCAGCAGCCAAGACCCCGGCACAGTCCAAGAGACCCAGTACTTC. Amino acids: CASSQDPGTVQETQYF. The chain uses TRBV3-1 and TRBJ2-5; D remains unclear. V dropped 0 bases and J dropped 1 base, with 12 bases sitting between them. This CDR3 region has 16 residues. Germline V gene data show CDR1 as LGHDT and CDR2 as YNNKEL (reference sequence).